This TCR beta chain emerged from a study of follicular helper T cells after annual influenza vaccination. The data were produced by immunoSEQ multiplex PCR, yet TCRdb's version contains in-frame clones alone and is incomplete. The repertoire includes nearly 11,000 clones, around four fifths of them detected once, and around 0.79% sits in the top ten. The CDR3 runs 15 residues. Trimming removed 2 bases from V and 4 bases from J, with 12 bases in between. Looked up from germline, CDR1 is MNHEY and CDR2 is SVGAGI. The input for sequencing was CXCR5- memory CD4+ T cells sorted from blood, taken 6 weeks after influenza vaccination. V is TRBV6-5 and J is TRBJ1-3; D ambiguous. The sequence was collected from an adult who received the influenza vaccine. The CDR3 reads CASSYRLGVGNTIYF. The DNA of the CDR3 is TGTGCCAGCAGTTACCGACTTGGGGTGGGAAACACCATATATTTT.